This TCR beta chain was found in a study of blood T cell repertoires in COVID-19. V was pared by 1 base and J by 7 bases, with 14 bases between. Germline assignment: CDR1 SGHRS and CDR2 YFSETQ. CDR3 length: 14 amino acids. Assay used: immunoSEQ multiplex PCR; TCRdb lists only in-frame clones, some missing. The sample holds some 29,000 clones, approximately 88% seen once. V gene TRBV5-1 combines with J gene TRBJ1-1; D is uncertain. The sample consisted of peripheral blood. The receptor's source is a human donor in a cohort sampled during active COVID-19. CDR3 sequence: CASSLSRNSGEAFF. For the CDR3, the DNA is TGCGCCAGCAGCTTGAGCAGGAACTCCGGTGAAGCTTTCTTT.